This T cell receptor beta chain stems from a study of long-term antiretroviral therapy in people with HIV. Points from the study as a whole: Although diversity increased after ART, it remained lower than in transplant donor controls. It was observed that HIV repertoires exhibited narrower CDR3 length ranges than controls. Data on ART adherence, viral resistance or therapy changes were unavailable.

Concerning this clone: Its antigen is unidentified.

This CDR3 comprises 14 residues. Germline trimming cut 6 bases from V and 6 bases from J; bases unmatched to any gene: 6. Germline V gene lookup returns CDR1 WSHSY and CDR2 SAAADI. An immunoSEQ assay, version v3.0, was performed at survey level. This table comes from immunoSEQ multiplex PCR, and its TCRdb copy is limited to in-frame clones, with some not included. The sample carries around 15,000 clones, about 94% recorded once. Each HIV participant was treated in the United States. The sequence derives from a woman in her forties or fifties with HIV. The sample consisted of unsorted PBMCs, taken 6.4 years after starting antiretroviral therapy. This chain links TRBV10-2 with TRBJ2-3; 10 nucleotides align to TRBD2. This CDR3 reads CASRRLAGEDTQYF. The CDR3 coding sequence is TGCGCCAGCAGAAGGCTAGCGGGAGAGGATACGCAGTATTTT.